The present T cell receptor beta chain was sequenced within a study of blood T cell repertoires in COVID-19. Study context: The origin of the acute and convalescent COVID-19 samples was the United States, Italy and Spain.

Germline CDR1 MNHEY, CDR2 SVGAGI. Trimming shortened V by 6 bases and J by 8 bases, and 10 bases separated the two germline ends. This CDR3 spans 12 amino acids. The table came from immunoSEQ multiplex PCR; TCRdb's copy has only in-frame clones and leaves some out. The table lists 200,000 to 250,000 clones, roughly 87% of them singletons, with 7% to 8.5% in the top ten. The chain links TRBV6-5 to TRBJ1-4; no reliable D call. The source of this sequence is a man in his thirties or forties in a cohort exposed to, infected with or recovered from COVID-19 (not recorded which). Sequencing used PBMCs or T cells enriched from blood (not recorded which). CDR3 protein: CASSSVLEKLFF. The CDR3 DNA is TGTGCCAGCAGCTCCGTCCTAGAAAAACTGTTTTTT.